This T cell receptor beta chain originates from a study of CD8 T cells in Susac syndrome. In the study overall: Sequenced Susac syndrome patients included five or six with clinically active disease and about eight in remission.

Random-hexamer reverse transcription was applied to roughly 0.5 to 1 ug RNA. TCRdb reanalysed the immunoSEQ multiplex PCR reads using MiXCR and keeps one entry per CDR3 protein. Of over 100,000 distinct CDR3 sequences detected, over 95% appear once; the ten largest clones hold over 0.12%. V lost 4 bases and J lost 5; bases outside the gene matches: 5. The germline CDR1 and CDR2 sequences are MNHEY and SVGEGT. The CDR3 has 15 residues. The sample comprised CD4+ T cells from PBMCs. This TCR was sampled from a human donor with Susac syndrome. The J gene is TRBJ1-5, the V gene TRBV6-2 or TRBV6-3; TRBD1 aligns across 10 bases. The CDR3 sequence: CASSSTGQGYQPQHF. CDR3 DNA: TGTGCCAGCAGTTCAACGGGACAGGGGTATCAGCCCCAGCATTTT.